This T cell receptor beta chain was recorded in a study of T cell responses to AZD1222 COVID-19 vaccine. Findings and caveats of the study: Repertoire collection took place solely once the T cell response had peaked. Unmutated variant regions reportedly attract nearly half of all spike-specific TCRs. Donors were mostly white British, more females; clonal diversity possibly underestimated.

The data were produced by immunoSEQ multiplex PCR, yet TCRdb's version contains in-frame clones alone and is incomplete. The sample holds 100,000 to 120,000 clones; about 94% are singletons and the top ten take 2.9%. Worth noting for this clone: Its antigen is unidentified.

Recipients boosted at about 4 weeks or about 12 weeks are pooled. This sample comprised peripheral blood, obtained 28 days after the second AZD1222 dose. The receptor was derived from an adult who received the AZD1222 COVID-19 vaccine.

CDR3 region: CAWSKMIGGNTIYF. In nucleotides, the CDR3 is TGTGCCTGGAGCAAGATGATAGGAGGAAACACCATATATTTT. The V and J genes are TRBV30 and TRBJ1-3; D is ambiguous. CDR3 length: 14 amino acids. The V end lost 3 bases, the J end lost 4 bases, and 13 bases lay between the germline ends. CDR1 and CDR2 from the germline V gene are GTSNPN and SVGIG (reference sequence).